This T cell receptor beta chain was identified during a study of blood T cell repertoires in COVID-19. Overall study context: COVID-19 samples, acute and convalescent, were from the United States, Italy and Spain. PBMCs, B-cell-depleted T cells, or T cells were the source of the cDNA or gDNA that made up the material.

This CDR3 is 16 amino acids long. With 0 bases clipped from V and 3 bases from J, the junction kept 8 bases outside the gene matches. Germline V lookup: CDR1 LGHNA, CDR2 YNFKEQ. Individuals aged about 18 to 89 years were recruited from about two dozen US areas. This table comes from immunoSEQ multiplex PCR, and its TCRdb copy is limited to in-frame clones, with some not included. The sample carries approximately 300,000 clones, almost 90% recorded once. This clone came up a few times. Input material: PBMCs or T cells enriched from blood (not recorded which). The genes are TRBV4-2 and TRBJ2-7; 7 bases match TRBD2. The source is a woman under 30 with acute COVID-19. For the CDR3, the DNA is TGTGCCAGCAGCCAAGAGGCGGGAGAGGTAGACTACGAGCAGTACTTC. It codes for CASSQEAGEVDYEQYF.